This entry is about one T cell receptor (beta chain). The antigen remains undetermined. V was shortened by 4 bases and J by 2 bases, with 11 bases between the two germline ends. Germline V CDR1 and CDR2: MNHEY, SVGAGI. CDR3 size: 14 residues. This entry comes from a study of cytomegalovirus exposure and HLA in healthy donors. Study summary: From HLA-typed donors, an early data release held about 85 million unique TCRs.

PCR used 60 Vbeta primers and 13 Jbeta primers. Sequencing used immunoSEQ multiplex PCR; TCRdb keeps in-frame clones, though not all of them. The sample has about 190,000 clones, more than 80% seen once. Study conclusions and caveats: A missense variant in DCLRE1C was later tied to TCR beta V- and J-gene trimming. Researchers counted over 150 TCR beta chains as cytomegalovirus-associated.

The sample consisted of PBMCs. This sequence originates from a male donor in good health and CMV-seronegative. This chain links TRBV6-5 with TRBJ1-2; D is ambiguous. DNA for the CDR3: TGTGCCAGCAGTTCATCCCCCGGGAACTATGGCTACACCTTC. It is translated as CASSSSPGNYGYTF.